This T cell receptor beta chain was sequenced for a study of OX40 agonist ivuxolimab in advanced cancers. The germline V gene encodes CDR1 MDHEN and CDR2 SYDVKM. This CDR3 spans 15 amino acids. V lost 8 bases and J 4 bases, leaving 20 bases between the germline ends. Enrollment shut out patients with autoimmune disease history or systemic immunosuppression. Sequenced by immunoSEQ multiplex PCR; TCRdb stores in-frame clones only, minus some. Found here are nearly 80,000 clones, about four fifths of them singletons; the top ten hold around 0.44%. The rearrangement links TRBV28 to TRBJ1-1; D may be TRBD1 (6 bases). The sample consisted of CD4+ or CD8+ T cells sorted from blood, taken in a trial of the OX40 agonist ivuxolimab. This receptor was obtained from an adult with an advanced solid tumor such as melanoma, head and neck, liver or kidney cancer. The CDR3 region has the DNA TGTGCCAGCGGCGATCGGGGGGCTAAGGGCACTGAAGCTTTCTTT. Encoded protein: CASGDRGAKGTEAFF.